These 15 T cell receptor beta chains came from one sample sequenced in a study of blood T cells in healthy people across ages (dated by TCRdb to about 2015). The library was made by 5' RACE. TCRdb records Illumina HiSeq 2500 as the sequencer. A second PCR of about 7 to 12 cycles was run with a J-beta primer mix and a sample-barcoded 5' primer. TCRdb trimmed the raw reads at Q25, called clones with MiXCR and kept productive beta chains. Rows merge per CDR3 protein into single entries with the most common DNA and genes. The sample profile shows fewer than 800,000 distinct CDR3 sequences; around a quarter of them were found once. The top ten constitute under 10% of the sample. The sample also formed part of further work on T cells of mothers and their children.

The sequenced sample was blood. These receptors all come from a boy younger than 18 in good health.

This clonotype was counted only a few times. This chain joins TRBV20-1 and TRBJ2-3, with D uncertain. This CDR3 spans 15 amino acids. CDR1 is DFQATT, CDR2 SNEGSKA, per germline (reference sequence). V dropped 5 bases and J dropped 1 base, with 16 bases sitting between them. The CDR3 here is CSAGSASTGTDTQYF. The DNA for the CDR3 is TGCAGTGCTGGATCTGCGTCTACCGGCACAGATACGCAGTATTTT.

This clonotype showed up just a few times. The chain combines TRBV7-4 with TRBJ2-3, with D perhaps matching TRBD1 or TRBD2 (5 bases each). The CDR3 has 14 residues. Germline V gives CDR1 SGHVT, CDR2 SQSDAQ. V lost 2 bases to trimming and J lost 4 bases, with 10 bases between them. DNA of the CDR3: TGTGCCAGCAGCTTACCGGGACCCCCAGATACGCAGTATTTT. It encodes CASSLPGPPDTQYF.

The rearrangement links TRBV6-1 to TRBJ2-4; 7 bases agree with TRBD2. Trimming took 7 bases from V and 3 from J; bases not matched to a gene: 15. The CDR3 contains 17 residues. The germline CDR1 and CDR2 sequences are MNHNS and SASEGT. The CDR3 DNA follows: TGTGCCAGCATGGTTTCCGGGAGGCTCGGTAGCAAAAACATTCAGTACTTC. Amino acid sequence: CASMVSGRLGSKNIQYF.

This clonotype was recorded a few times. The V and J genes are TRBV6-2 or TRBV6-3 and TRBJ1-2; D remains unclear. V lost 5 bases to trimming and J lost 2 bases, with 9 bases between them. This CDR3 has 13 amino acids. Per germline, CDR1 MNHEY and CDR2 SVGEGT. Here the CDR3 reads CASSDQVNYGYTF. CDR3 coding DNA: TGTGCCAGCAGTGACCAAGTGAACTATGGCTACACCTTC.

This clonotype was seen repeatedly, ten times or more. The V and J genes are TRBV29-1 and TRBJ2-5; 7 positions match TRBD2. Germline lookup yields CDR1 SQVTM and CDR2 ANQGSEA. The CDR3 is 12 residues long. V was pared by 4 bases and J by 5 bases, with 4 bases of the junction left unmatched. The CDR3 DNA reads as TGCAGCGTTGTCGCGGGAGAGGAGACCCAGTACTTC. Protein sequence: CSVVAGEETQYF.

This clonotype was seen a few times. The chain carries TRBV4-3 and TRBJ2-3; D remains ambiguous. The V end was cut by 0 bases, the J end by 6 bases, with 13 bases between. This CDR3 comprises 15 residues. Germline assignment: CDR1 LGHNA and CDR2 YSLEER. The CDR3 coding sequence is TGCGCCAGCAGCCAAGAGTTGGTAGCTTGGGATACGCAGTATTTT. This codes for CASSQELVAWDTQYF.

This clonotype was seen a few times. The CDR3 DNA sequence: TGCAGTGCCAGAACCCTGGTGGGACTCGGCGAGCAGTACTTC. It translates to CSARTLVGLGEQYF. The gene calls are TRBV20-1 and TRBJ2-7, with D maybe TRBD2 (6 bases). The CDR3 runs to 14 residues. V was pared by 6 bases and J by 6 bases, with 21 bases between. Germline V CDR1 and CDR2: DFQATT, SNEGSKA (reference sequence).

The chain carries TRBV14 and TRBJ2-1; maybe TRBD2 (5 bases). Germline V gene lookup returns CDR1 SGHDN and CDR2 FVKESK. The CDR3 covers 16 residues. V was clipped by 3 bases and J by 7 bases, with 19 bases between them. Here the CDR3 DNA reads TGTGCCAGCAGCCACTTCGGCGGGCATCTCAATAATGAGCAGTTCTTC. Protein product: CASSHFGGHLNNEQFF.

The chain combines TRBV6-1 with TRBJ2-4, with 7 bases that match TRBD2. The CDR3 has 14 amino acids. The germline CDR1 and CDR2 sequences are MNHNS and SASEGT. The V gene end was trimmed by 1 base and the J gene end by 7 bases; junction bases not matched to a gene: 4. CDR3 sequence (DNA): TGTGCCAGCAGTGAAGGGGAGGGTGAGAACATTCAGTACTTC. As protein: CASSEGEGENIQYF.

This clonotype was counted only a few times. V and J are TRBV12-3 or TRBV12-4 and TRBJ1-5; TRBD1 is a possible D gene (5 bases). The CDR3 is made up of 14 amino acids. The V end was cut by 5 bases, the J end by 9 bases, with 17 bases between. The CDR3 DNA is TGTGCCAGCAGTGAAGGGACCCTGGGGTGGCCCCAGCATTTT. It encodes CASSEGTLGWPQHF.

This clonotype appeared a few times. The chain links TRBV13 to TRBJ2-7, with D possibly TRBD1 on 5 matching bases. The CDR3 covers 13 residues. Germline CDR1 reads PRHDT; CDR2 reads FYEKMQ (reference sequence). V gave up 2 bases and J gave up 1 base, with 6 bases separating them. The CDR3 sequence is CASSLRQSYEQYF. CDR3 bases: TGTGCCAGCAGCTTAAGACAGTCCTACGAGCAGTACTTC.

The table lists this clonotype with a few counts. The V and J genes are TRBV7-2 and TRBJ1-2; D may be TRBD1 (5 bases). Germline V gene lookup returns CDR1 SGHTA and CDR2 FQGNSA. This CDR3 has 13 residues. V was trimmed by 5 bases and J by 8 bases, leaving 15 bases between them. CDR3 DNA: TGTGCCAGCAGCCCGGGGGGGTCGCGGGGCTACACCTTC. As protein: CASSPGGSRGYTF.

The chain joins TRBV6-2 or TRBV6-3 to TRBJ2-1, with 8 bases lining up with TRBD2. This CDR3 comprises 15 residues. The germline gives CDR1 MNHEY, CDR2 SVGEGT. The J segment lost 6 bases and the V segment lost 6 bases, leaving 10 bases of the junction unmatched. CDR3 protein: CASSRSGLVLNEQFF. In nucleotides, the CDR3 is TGTGCCAGCAGCAGATCGGGACTAGTGCTCAATGAGCAGTTCTTC.

A note on this clonotype: The junction and the germline gene differ at one end; a read error may be behind it. The V gene is TRBV5-1, the J gene TRBJ1-2, with no clear D. The CDR3 is 14 residues long. Per germline, CDR1 SGHRS and CDR2 YFSETQ. CDR3 amino acids: CASSFNGEDYGHTF. The DNA for the CDR3 is TGCGCCAGCAGCTTTAACGGGGAGGACTATGGCCACACCTTC. Full variable domain (outside the CDR3, taken from reference TRBV5-1 and TRBJ1-2): KAGVTQTPRYLIKTRGQQVTLSCSPISGHRSVSWYQQTPGQGLQFLFEYFSETQRNKGNFPGRFSGRQFSNSRSEMNVSTLELGDSALYLCASSFNGEDYGHTFGSGTRLTVV.

The rearrangement uses TRBV29-1 and TRBJ1-4; D not certain. CDR3 size: 12 residues. Deletions cut 4 bases from V and 8 bases from J, with 11 bases between. Germline V gene data show CDR1 as SQVTM and CDR2 as ANQGSEA. CDR3 bases: TGCAGCGTTGCGGAGGATGCCGAAAAACTGTTTTTT. Translation: CSVAEDAEKLFF.